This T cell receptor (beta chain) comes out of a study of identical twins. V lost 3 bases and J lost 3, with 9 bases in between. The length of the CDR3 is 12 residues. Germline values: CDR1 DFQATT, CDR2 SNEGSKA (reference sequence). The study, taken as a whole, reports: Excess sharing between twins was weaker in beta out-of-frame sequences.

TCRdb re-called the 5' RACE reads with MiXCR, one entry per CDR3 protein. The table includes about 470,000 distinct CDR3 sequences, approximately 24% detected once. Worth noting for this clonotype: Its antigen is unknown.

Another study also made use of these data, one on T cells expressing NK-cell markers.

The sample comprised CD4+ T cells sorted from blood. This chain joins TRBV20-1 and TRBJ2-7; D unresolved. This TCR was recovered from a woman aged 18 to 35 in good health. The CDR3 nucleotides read TGCAGTGCTAGGGCGGCAGACTACGAGCAGTACTTC. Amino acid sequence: CSARAADYEQYF.